Given below is one T cell receptor (beta chain) in context. This sample is part of a study of shared clonotypes between healthy human individuals. Samples left unsorted employed tens of millions of PBMCs for genomic DNA. In the authors' workflow: Filtering differed because ImmunoSEQ produced junction-only sequences that carried no quality scores. Sequenced by immunoSEQ multiplex PCR; TCRdb stores in-frame clones only, minus some. V and J calls and clone size follow that table, whereas D and trimming were derived from the DNA. Of roughly 450,000 clones in the sample, about four fifths were seen once. The TCR originated in a woman aged 40-49 years in good health. Some clones in this sample may be carry-over from other donors' samples. Sequencing used PBMCs.

Written as DNA, the CDR3 is TGTGCCAGCAGTTTATCAAACTTCGGAGATACGCAGTATTTT. It codes for CASSLSNFGDTQYF. The genes are TRBV27 and TRBJ2-3; unclear D gene. V lost 0 bases to trimming and J lost 5 bases, with 9 bases between them. The CDR3 has 14 amino acids. Germline V CDR1 and CDR2: MNHEY, SMNVEV (reference sequence).